This T cell receptor beta chain was sequenced for a study of T cells after yellow fever vaccination. General observations from the study: It was a small share of clonotypes that appeared in both CD4 and CD8 compartments.

In TCRdb, the 5' RACE reads were re-called with MiXCR into one record per CDR3 protein. The data show 300,000 to 400,000 distinct CDR3 sequences, 7% to 10% seen once. This clonotype appeared many times. Its antigen is not identified. The germline V gene has CDR1 SGHTA and CDR2 FQGNSA. Unmatched junction bases numbered 7, after V lost 4 bases and J lost 8 bases. The CDR3 loop spans 13 amino acids. The chain links TRBV7-2 to TRBJ1-2; 7 bases map to TRBD1. The sequences come from PBMCs, collected more than 35 days after the first yellow fever vaccination. The receptor was isolated from a man younger than 35 who received the YFV17D yellow fever vaccine. The CDR3 is CASSSANRGGYTF. The CDR3 nucleotides read TGTGCCAGCAGCTCCGCAAACAGGGGCGGCTACACCTTC.